This T cell receptor (beta chain) was profiled in a study of identical twins. A template switching step contributed a universal primer site, while unique molecular identifiers were present in the cDNA. From the 5' RACE reads, TCRdb called clonotypes with MiXCR, one entry per CDR3 protein. The data show 1.5 million to 2 million distinct CDR3 sequences, with roughly a third seen just once and about 0.3% held by the top ten. The study's findings and limits: Invariant MAIT and iNKT cells may have partly biased zero-insertion analyses. There was an excess of low generation probability in the out-of-frame alpha sequences that twins shared. In beta out-of-frame sequences, the excess sharing between twins was weaker.

Worth noting for this clonotype: What it binds is not known.

This receptor was taken from a newborn girl in good health. The sample comprised cord blood.

Here the CDR3 reads CSAQQGWNTEAFF. The CDR3 nucleotides read TGCAGCGCCCAACAGGGATGGAACACTGAAGCTTTCTTT. The V and J genes are TRBV29-1 and TRBJ1-1; perhaps TRBD1 as D (6 bases). The CDR3 totals 13 residues. CDR1 is SQVTM and CDR2 is ANQGSEA in the germline V gene. V was shortened by 7 bases and J by 1 base, with 13 bases between the two germline ends.